Included here is one TCR beta chain sequence, with context. Its antigen is unidentified. V dropped 0 bases and J dropped 0 bases, with 8 bases sitting between them. Looked up from germline, CDR1 is MGHRA and CDR2 is YSYEKL. The CDR3 length is 15 residues. Sequencing was performed with immunoSEQ multiplex PCR; in TCRdb, only in-frame clones are kept and a portion is missing. Of about 2,100,000 clones in the sample, around 93% were seen once. These data belong to a study of shared clonotypes between healthy human individuals. General study results and limits: Non-shared clonotypes displayed generation probabilities falling below those of clonotypes present in all four donors.

CD8 cells regarded as naive lacked CD45RO, were positively chosen for CCR7, and omitted terminally differentiated effector memory CD45RA+ cells. The study drew all its donors from Caucasian adults living in Nashville, Tennessee. This clonotype was obtained from a man aged 18 to 30 in good health. Some clones in this sample may be carry-over from other donors' samples. The chain has TRBV4-1 and TRBJ2-5; no clear D. The sample comprised naive CD8+ T cells from PBMCs. CDR3 coding DNA: TGCGCCAGCAGCCAAGATCCAAGGGACCAAGAGACCCAGTACTTC. It codes for CASSQDPRDQETQYF.